Listed here is a single T cell receptor beta chain. Under the authors' procedure: Amplification from reference gene primers served as the basis for estimated nucleated cell counts. The assay was immunoSEQ multiplex PCR, and TCRdb's table has in-frame clones only and misses some. V and J calls and clone size are copied from that table; D and trimming were computed from the DNA. This table has about 15,000 clones, 70% to 75% appearing once. The record originates from a study of blood T cell repertoires in COVID-19. Whole-study context: Samples taken during acute and convalescent COVID-19 were collected in the United States, Italy and Spain. Sources were T cells, B-cell-depleted T cells, or PBMCs; the material itself was cDNA or gDNA.

CDR1 is KGHDR, CDR2 SFDVKD, per germline. This CDR3 is built from 17 residues. Trimming at V came to 1 base and at J to 3 bases, leaving 7 bases not matched to a gene. V and J are TRBV24-1 and TRBJ2-1; 8 nucleotides agree with TRBD2. This TCR was sampled from a man in his 60s with acute or convalescent COVID-19. Sequencing was done on a sample of peripheral blood. The CDR3 nucleotides are TGTGCCACCAGTGATTTTAGCGGGGAGATGCTCTACAATGAGCAGTTCTTC. It is translated as CATSDFSGEMLYNEQFF.